This entry describes one T cell receptor (beta chain). A read error may account for a junction end that differs from germline. The data belong to a study of T cells in Graves' hyperthyroidism and ophthalmopathy. From RNA transcripts, TCR beta CDR3 regions were amplified. With the HTBI primer set, the TCR CDR3 went through a first round of RT-PCR. TCRdb reanalysed the multiplex PCR reads using MiXCR and keeps one entry per CDR3 protein. This sample carries approximately 560,000 distinct CDR3 sequences, approximately 14% of them seen once, and the ten largest clones take less than 9.5%. This CDR3 region has 16 residues. Germline values: CDR1 MGHRA, CDR2 YSYEKL.

The rearrangement uses TRBV4-1 and TRBJ2-1, with D tentatively TRBD2 (6 bases). The source of this sequence is a woman in her thirties with Graves' hyperthyroidism. Sequenced: blood. As DNA, the CDR3 is TGCGCCAGCAGCCAAGGCTCGGGGGAGGCCTACAATGGGCAGTTCTTC. Protein product: CASSQGSGEAYNGQFF.